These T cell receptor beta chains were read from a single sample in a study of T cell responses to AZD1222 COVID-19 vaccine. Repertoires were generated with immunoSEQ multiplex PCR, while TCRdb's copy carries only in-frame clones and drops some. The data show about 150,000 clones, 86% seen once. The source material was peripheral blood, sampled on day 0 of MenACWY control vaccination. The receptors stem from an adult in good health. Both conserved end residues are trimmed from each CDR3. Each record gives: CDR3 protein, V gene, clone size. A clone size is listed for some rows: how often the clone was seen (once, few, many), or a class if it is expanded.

CDR3aa: ASSQDRTGVGELF
v_gene: TRBV3-1/TRBV3-2
abundance: .

CDR3aa: ASSLGVEGMGYT
v_gene: TRBV7-2
abundance: .

CDR3aa: ASSSGLAGQETQY
v_gene: TRBV11-2
abundance: .

CDR3aa: ASSASGGHEQF
v_gene: TRBV7-2
abundance: .

CDR3aa: ASSSRATGGGYT
v_gene: TRBV27
abundance: .

CDR3aa: ASSRGTPEQY
v_gene: TRBV5-4
abundance: .

CDR3aa: ASNLAGTSYEQY
v_gene: TRBV5-1
abundance: .

CDR3aa: ASSQRMNTEAF
v_gene: TRBV11-3
abundance: .

CDR3aa: ASSTPQGVNEKLF
v_gene: TRBV6-6
abundance: few

CDR3aa: ASSLGGLRQGKNIQY
v_gene: TRBV7-2
abundance: .

CDR3aa: ASSFGTTYEQY
v_gene: TRBV7-2
abundance: .

CDR3aa: ASSIVYNSPRYGYT
v_gene: TRBV19
abundance: .

CDR3aa: ASSLGEVRTGGRLGYT
v_gene: TRBV5-4
abundance: .

CDR3aa: ASSSDPAGGSQETQY
v_gene: TRBV11-3
abundance: .

CDR3aa: ASSSVQGDGYT
v_gene: TRBV5-1
abundance: .

CDR3aa: AKTRGNTEAF
v_gene: TRBV6-5
abundance: .

CDR3aa: ASSRQGRWTGELF
v_gene: TRBV28
abundance: .